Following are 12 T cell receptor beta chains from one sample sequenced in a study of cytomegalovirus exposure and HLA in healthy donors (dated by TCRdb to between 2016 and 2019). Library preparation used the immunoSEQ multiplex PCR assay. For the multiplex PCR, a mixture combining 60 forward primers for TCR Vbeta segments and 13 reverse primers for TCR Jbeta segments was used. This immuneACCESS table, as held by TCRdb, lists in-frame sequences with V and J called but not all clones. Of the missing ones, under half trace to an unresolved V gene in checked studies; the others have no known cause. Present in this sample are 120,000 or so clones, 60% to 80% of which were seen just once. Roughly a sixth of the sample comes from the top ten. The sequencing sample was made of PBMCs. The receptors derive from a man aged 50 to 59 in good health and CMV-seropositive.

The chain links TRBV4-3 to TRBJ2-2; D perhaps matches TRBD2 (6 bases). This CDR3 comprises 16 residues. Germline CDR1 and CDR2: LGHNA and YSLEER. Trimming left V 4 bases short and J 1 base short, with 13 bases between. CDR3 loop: CASSRSGEMNTGELFF. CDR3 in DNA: TGCGCCAGCAGCCGGTCGGGGGAGATGAACACCGGGGAGCTGTTTTTT.

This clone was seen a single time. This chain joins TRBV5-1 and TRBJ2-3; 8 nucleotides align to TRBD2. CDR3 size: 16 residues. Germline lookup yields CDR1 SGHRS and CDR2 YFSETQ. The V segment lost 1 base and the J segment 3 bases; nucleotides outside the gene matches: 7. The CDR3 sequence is CASSLLAGGVTDTQYF. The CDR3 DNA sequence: TGCGCCAGCAGCTTGCTCGCGGGAGGCGTAACAGATACGCAGTATTTT.

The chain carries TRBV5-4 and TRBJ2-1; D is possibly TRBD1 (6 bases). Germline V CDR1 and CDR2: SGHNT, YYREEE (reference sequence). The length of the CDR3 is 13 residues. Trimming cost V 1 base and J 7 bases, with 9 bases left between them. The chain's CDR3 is CASSLSQGNEQFF. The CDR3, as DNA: TGTGCCAGCAGCTTGTCGCAGGGGAATGAGCAGTTCTTC.

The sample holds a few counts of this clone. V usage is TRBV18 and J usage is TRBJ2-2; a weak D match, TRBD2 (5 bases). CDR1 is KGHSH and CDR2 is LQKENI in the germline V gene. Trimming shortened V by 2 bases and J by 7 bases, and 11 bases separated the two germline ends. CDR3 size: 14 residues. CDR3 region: CASSPRAGVGELFF. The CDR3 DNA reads TGTGCCAGCTCACCAAGGGCCGGGGTCGGGGAGCTGTTTTTT. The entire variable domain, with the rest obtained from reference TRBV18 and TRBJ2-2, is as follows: NAGVMQNPRHLVRRRGQEARLRCSPMKGHSHVYWYRQLPEEGLKFMVYLQKENIIDESGMPKERFSAEFPKEGPSILRIQQVVRGDSAAYFCASSPRAGVGELFFGEGSRLTVL.

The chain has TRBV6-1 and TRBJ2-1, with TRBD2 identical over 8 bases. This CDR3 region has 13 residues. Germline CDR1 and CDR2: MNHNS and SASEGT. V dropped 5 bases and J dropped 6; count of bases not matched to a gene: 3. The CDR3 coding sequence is TGTGCCAGCAGTTGGACTAGCTTCAATGAGCAGTTCTTC. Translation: CASSWTSFNEQFF.

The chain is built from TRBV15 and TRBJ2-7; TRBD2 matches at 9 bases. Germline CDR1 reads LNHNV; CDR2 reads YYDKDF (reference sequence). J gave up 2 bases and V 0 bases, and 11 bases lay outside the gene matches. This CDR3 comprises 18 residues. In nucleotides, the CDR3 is TGTGCCACCAGCAGAGATTTCCCCGGGACTAGCCTACCCTACGAGCAGTACTTC. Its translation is CATSRDFPGTSLPYEQYF.

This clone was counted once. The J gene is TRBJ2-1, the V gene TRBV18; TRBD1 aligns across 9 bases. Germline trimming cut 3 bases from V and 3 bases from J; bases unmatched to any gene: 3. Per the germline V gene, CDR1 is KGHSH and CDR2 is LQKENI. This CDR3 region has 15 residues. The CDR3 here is CASSPRQGVYNEQFF. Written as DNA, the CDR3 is TGTGCCAGCTCACCGCGACAGGGGGTCTACAATGAGCAGTTCTTC.

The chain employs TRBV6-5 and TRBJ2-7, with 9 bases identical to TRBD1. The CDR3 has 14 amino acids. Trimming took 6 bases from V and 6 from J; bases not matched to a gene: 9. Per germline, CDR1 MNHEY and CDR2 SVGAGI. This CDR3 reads CASSSGTGYGEQYF. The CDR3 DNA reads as TGTGCCAGCAGCTCCGGGACAGGGTACGGCGAGCAGTACTTC.

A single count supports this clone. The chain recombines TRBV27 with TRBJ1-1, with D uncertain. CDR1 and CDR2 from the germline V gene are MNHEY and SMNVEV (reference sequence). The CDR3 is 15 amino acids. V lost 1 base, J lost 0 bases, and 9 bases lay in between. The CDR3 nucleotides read TGTGCCAGCAGTTTATTGGCTCGGGTGAACACTGAAGCTTTCTTT. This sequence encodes CASSLLARVNTEAFF.

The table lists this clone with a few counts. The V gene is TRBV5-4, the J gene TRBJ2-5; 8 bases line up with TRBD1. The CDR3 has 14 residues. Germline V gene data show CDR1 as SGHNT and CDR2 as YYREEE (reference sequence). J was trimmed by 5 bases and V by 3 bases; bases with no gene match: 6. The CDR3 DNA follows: TGTGCCAGCAGCTCCGACAGGGGTGGGGAGACCCAGTACTTC. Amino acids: CASSSDRGGETQYF.

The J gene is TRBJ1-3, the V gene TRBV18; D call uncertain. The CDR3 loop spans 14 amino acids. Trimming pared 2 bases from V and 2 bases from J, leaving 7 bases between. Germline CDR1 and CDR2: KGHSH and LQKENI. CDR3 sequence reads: CASSPTNTGNTIYF. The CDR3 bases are TGTGCCAGCTCACCAACCAACACTGGAAACACCATATATTTT.

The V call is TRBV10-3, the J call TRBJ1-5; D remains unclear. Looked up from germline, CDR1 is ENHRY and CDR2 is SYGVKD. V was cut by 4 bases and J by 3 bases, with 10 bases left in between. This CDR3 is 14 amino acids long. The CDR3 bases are TGTGCCATCAGTGTATACAGAGACAATCAGCCCCAGCATTTT. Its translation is CAISVYRDNQPQHF.